This T cell receptor (beta chain) is from a study of blood T cell repertoires in COVID-19. Measured with immunoSEQ multiplex PCR; TCRdb has only the in-frame clones, and not every one. The table lists some 270,000 clones, 86% of them singletons, with about 8.6% in the top ten. This TCR came from a man aged 40-55 years with active or convalescent COVID-19. Specimen: peripheral blood.

This chain's CDR3 is CASRVDLRGRDEQYF. CDR3 nucleotides: TGTGCCAGCAGAGTGGACCTCAGGGGGCGCGACGAGCAGTACTTC. The genes are TRBV5-4 and TRBJ2-7; 8 positions agree with TRBD1. The CDR3 runs 15 residues. The germline gives CDR1 SGHNT, CDR2 YYREEE (reference sequence). V lost 5 bases, J lost 5 bases, and 12 bases stayed unmatched.